This TCR beta chain was identified during a study of identical twins (dated by TCRdb to the mid-2010s). In terms of the full investigation: To test whether fetal clonotypes persist, this study deep-sequenced TCR alpha and beta repertoires from monozygotic twins, from unrelated adults of various ages, and from cord blood. Replicate twin experiments were performed at different times using different library preparation protocols to rule out contamination.

Library creation used 5' RACE. The sample was run on an Illumina HiSeq 2000. Template switching added a universal primer binding site, and the final cDNA carried a unique molecular identifier that allowed TCR cDNA molecules to be counted accurately. Specific primers in the conserved constant-segment region were used to synthesize first-strand cDNA for TCR alpha and beta chains. Each cDNA library was double barcoded, with a SMART-Mk sample barcode plus Illumina barcodes, to control for contamination. TruSeq adapter sequences, together with Illumina sample barcodes, were added in two successive PCR steps. TCR alpha and beta cDNA libraries were sequenced on the Illumina HiSeq platform with custom primers. The published analysis was carried out like this. MiGEC was used to process raw reads and extract unique molecular identifiers, and MiXCR was used to find CDR3 positions. Recombination models were inferred per individual with the repgenHMM and IGoR tools using an EM algorithm. The tcR package in R was used for shared clonotype analysis, with sharing normalized by the product of cloneset sizes. To study raw recombination free of thymic and clonal selection effects, out-of-frame nonproductive sequences were analyzed. TCRdb reanalyzed the raw reads on its own, using fastp at Q25 for trimming and MiXCR for clone calling, and kept in-frame beta chains. Rows are unified per CDR3 protein, each entry keeping the most common DNA and genes. Here the V and J calls rest on TCRdb's processing, not on the authors' analysis. In all, the sample holds a few hundred thousand distinct CDR3 sequences, and roughly an eighth of those were seen once. The ten largest clonotypes hold roughly 4.2% of the sample.

For this clonotype: Its antigen is still unknown. No quality values exist for individual bases; no much larger clone is one base distant.

Every donor in the study was a healthy Caucasian. Three pairs of female monozygotic twins, all aged roughly 18 to 29 years, were included in the twin cohort. Miltenyi CD45RO+ enrichment and human naive T-cell isolation kits were used to isolate memory (CD45RO+) and naive T cells from PBMC. Broader findings and caveats from the paper: Compared with coincidental sharing between unrelated individuals, out-of-frame TCR alpha sequences shared between twins showed an excess of sequences with low generation probability. Abundant cord blood beta clonotypes had fewer insertions, young adult naive repertoires showed a similar but weaker trend, and memory repertoires showed no such trend. Zero-insertion analyses could be partly confounded by invariant T cells such as MAIT and iNKT, though diverse VJ usage argued against such confounding for most clonotypes. Conclusions relied on cross-sectional statistical analysis, since the same donors could not be followed over many years. A weaker excess of twin sharing was found in beta out-of-frame sequences because the signal-to-noise ratio was lowered by fewer shared sequences. Out-of-frame TCR alpha sharing in monozygotic twins was systematically underestimated by recombination models, whereas sharing between unrelated individuals was in agreement with the recombination models.

Counted from cysteine to phenylalanine, this CDR3 has 16 amino acids. Only the CDR3 portion is preserved as DNA: 48 bases, with reading frame beginning at the first base. After removal of 0 bases from V and 5 bases from J, the junction retains 8 bases not matched to a gene. The germline V gene specifies SGHRS as CDR1 and YFSETQ as CDR2. These sequences were also reported in another study, on yellow fever vaccine responses in identical twins. The second publication reports: According to the authors, the vaccine-induced T cell response in identical twins seemed to be partly convergent and partly specific to each individual. Focusing on identical twins, the study followed the T cell clones that responded to the vaccine, and did so with precision.

The rearranged segments are TRBV5-1 and TRBJ2-5; 9 of the junction bases match TRBD1. The sequenced sample was memory (CD45RO+) T cells sorted from blood. Per the publication, the cell subset or site label means: CD45RO+ enriched T cells. This TCR was sampled from a woman aged 18-30 years in good health. The CDR3 corresponds to CASSLEGTGNQETQYF. The base sequence is TGCGCCAGCAGCTTGGAGGGGACAGGGAATCAGGAGACCCAGTACTTC.